The rows below give T cell receptor beta chains drawn from one sample of a study of blood T cell repertoires in COVID-19. The protocol was immunoSEQ multiplex PCR, while the TCRdb copy is restricted to in-frame clones and leaves out a portion. The sample consists of approximately 90,000 clones, 75% to 80% of them appearing once. Sequencing used peripheral blood. Receptors were obtained from a man aged 70-80 years with COVID-19, enrolled during active disease. Each CDR3 is given with its conserved first and last residue. Each record gives: J gene, D gene, clone size, V gene, CDR3 protein, CDR3 DNA. D genes are given only for firm matches. Clone size appears in some rows only: once, few, many, or a class for an expanded clone.

j_gene: TRBJ1-1
d_gene: NA
abundance: NA
v_gene: TRBV10-3
CDR3aa: CAISDGTQNTEAFF
CDR3nt: TGTGCCATCAGTGATGGGACACAGAACACTGAAGCTTTCTTT

j_gene: TRBJ2-3
d_gene: TRBD1
abundance: once
v_gene: TRBV5-1
CDR3aa: CASSFKGAPTDTQYF
CDR3nt: TGCGCCAGCAGCTTTAAGGGGGCGCCCACAGATACGCAGTATTTT

j_gene: TRBJ2-7
d_gene: NA
abundance: NA
v_gene: TRBV30
CDR3aa: CAWRTASTGQYF
CDR3nt: TGTGCCTGGAGGACAGCCTCGACAGGGCAGTACTTC

j_gene: TRBJ2-1
d_gene: NA
abundance: NA
v_gene: TRBV11-3
CDR3aa: CASSFSGGSNEQFF
CDR3nt: TGTGCCAGCAGCTTCTCCGGGGGATCCAATGAGCAGTTCTTC

j_gene: TRBJ1-5
d_gene: NA
abundance: NA
v_gene: TRBV28
CDR3aa: CASSFRTDSNQPQHF
CDR3nt: TGTGCCAGCAGTTTCAGGACAGATAGCAATCAGCCCCAGCATTTT

j_gene: TRBJ1-4
d_gene: NA
abundance: NA
v_gene: TRBV11-3
CDR3aa: CASSPRPQGGEKLFF
CDR3nt: TGTGCCAGCAGCCCCCGACCACAGGGTGGCGAAAAACTGTTTTTT

j_gene: TRBJ1-1
d_gene: NA
abundance: few
v_gene: TRBV5-5
CDR3aa: CASSSRVYSAEAFF
CDR3nt: TGTGCCAGCAGTTCAAGGGTGTATAGCGCTGAAGCTTTCTTT

j_gene: TRBJ1-4
d_gene: TRBD1
abundance: NA
v_gene: TRBV19
CDR3aa: CASSAGQGSAEKLFF
CDR3nt: TGTGCCAGTAGTGCCGGACAGGGGTCGGCGGAAAAACTGTTTTTT

j_gene: TRBJ2-3
d_gene: NA
abundance: NA
v_gene: TRBV19
CDR3aa: CASGGSTDTQYF
CDR3nt: TGTGCCAGTGGAGGGAGCACAGATACGCAGTATTTT

j_gene: TRBJ2-3
d_gene: NA
abundance: NA
v_gene: TRBV5-1
CDR3aa: CASSSSRGTDTQYF
CDR3nt: TGCGCCAGCAGTTCTAGCCGAGGCACAGATACGCAGTATTTT

j_gene: TRBJ1-3
d_gene: TRBD1
abundance: once
v_gene: TRBV3-1/TRBV3-2
CDR3aa: CATQDTGASGNTIYF
CDR3nt: TGTGCCACCCAGGATACAGGGGCTTCTGGAAACACCATATATTTT

j_gene: TRBJ2-7
d_gene: NA
abundance: NA
v_gene: TRBV27
CDR3aa: CASSIRTKTYEQYF
CDR3nt: TGTGCCAGCAGTATACGGACTAAAACCTACGAGCAGTACTTC

j_gene: TRBJ2-5
d_gene: TRBD2
abundance: NA
v_gene: TRBV4-2
CDR3aa: CASSQGGTSGSRGLQETQYF
CDR3nt: TGTGCCAGCAGCCAAGGGGGGACTAGCGGGAGTAGGGGGCTCCAAGAGACCCAGTACTTC

j_gene: TRBJ1-6
d_gene: TRBD1
abundance: NA
v_gene: TRBV7-2
CDR3aa: CASRPGTENSPLHF
CDR3nt: TGTGCCAGCAGACCAGGGACAGAGAATTCACCCCTCCACTTT

j_gene: TRBJ2-7
d_gene: TRBD2
abundance: NA
v_gene: TRBV6-5
CDR3aa: CASRAAGGPYEQYF
CDR3nt: TGTGCCAGCCGGGCGGCGGGAGGGCCCTACGAGCAGTACTTC

j_gene: TRBJ2-5
d_gene: TRBD2
abundance: few
v_gene: TRBV4-3
CDR3aa: CASSQDPPTSRQETQYF
CDR3nt: TGCGCCAGCAGCCAAGACCCTCCGACTAGCCGCCAAGAGACCCAGTACTTC

j_gene: TRBJ1-5
d_gene: NA
abundance: once
v_gene: TRBV6-1
CDR3aa: CASSEDQGEHF
CDR3nt: TGTGCCAGCAGTGAAGACCAAGGGGAGCATTTT

j_gene: TRBJ2-2
d_gene: TRBD1
abundance: NA
v_gene: TRBV11-2
CDR3aa: CATRPGTGFIGTGELFF
CDR3nt: TGTGCCACCCGCCCCGGGACAGGATTTATTGGAACCGGGGAGCTGTTTTTT

j_gene: TRBJ2-7
d_gene: NA
abundance: NA
v_gene: TRBV19
CDR3aa: CASSPLKGLGSSYEQYF
CDR3nt: TGTGCCAGTAGTCCCCTAAAGGGACTCGGGAGCTCCTACGAGCAGTACTTC

j_gene: TRBJ2-1
d_gene: TRBD2
abundance: NA
v_gene: TRBV4-2
CDR3aa: CASSQVTSGGYEQFF
CDR3nt: TGTGCCAGCAGCCAAGTGACTAGCGGGGGGTATGAGCAGTTCTTC

j_gene: TRBJ2-1
d_gene: TRBD2
abundance: few
v_gene: TRBV9
CDR3aa: CASSVSGGNEQFF
CDR3nt: TGTGCCAGCAGCGTATCGGGGGGCAATGAGCAGTTCTTC

j_gene: TRBJ2-2
d_gene: NA
abundance: NA
v_gene: TRBV9
CDR3aa: CASNKQGSNTGELFF
CDR3nt: TGTGCCAGCAACAAGCAGGGTTCGAACACCGGGGAGCTGTTTTTT

j_gene: TRBJ1-1
d_gene: TRBD1
abundance: NA
v_gene: TRBV28
CDR3aa: CASSLYITGDSPSNTEAFF
CDR3nt: TGTGCCAGCAGTTTATATATTACGGGGGACAGTCCGTCGAACACTGAAGCTTTCTTT

j_gene: TRBJ2-1
d_gene: NA
abundance: NA
v_gene: TRBV19
CDR3aa: CASSIGLYNEQFF
CDR3nt: TGTGCCAGTAGTATTGGACTGTACAATGAGCAGTTCTTC